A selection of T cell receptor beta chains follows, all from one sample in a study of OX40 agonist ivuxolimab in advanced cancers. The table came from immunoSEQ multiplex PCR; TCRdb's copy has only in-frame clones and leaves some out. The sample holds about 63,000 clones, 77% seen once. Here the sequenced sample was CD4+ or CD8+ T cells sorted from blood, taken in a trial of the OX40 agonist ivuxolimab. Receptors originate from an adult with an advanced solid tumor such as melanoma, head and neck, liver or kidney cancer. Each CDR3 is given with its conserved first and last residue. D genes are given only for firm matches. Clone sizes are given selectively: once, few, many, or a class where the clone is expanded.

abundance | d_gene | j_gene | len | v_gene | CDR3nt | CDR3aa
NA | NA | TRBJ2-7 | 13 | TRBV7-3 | TGTGCCAGCAGCCGGGGGGACAGCTACGAGCAGTACTTC | CASSRGDSYEQYF
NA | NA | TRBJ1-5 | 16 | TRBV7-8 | TGTGCCAGCAGCCCAGCTGGGGGGCTAAGCAATCAGCCCCAGCATTTT | CASSPAGGLSNQPQHF
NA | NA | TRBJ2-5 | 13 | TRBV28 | TGTGCCAGCAGTTTATCCCAGGGCCAGACCCAGTACTTC | CASSLSQGQTQYF
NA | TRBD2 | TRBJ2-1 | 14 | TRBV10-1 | TGCGCCAGCAGTGACCTAGCGGGGGGTAGTGAGCAGTTCTTC | CASSDLAGGSEQFF
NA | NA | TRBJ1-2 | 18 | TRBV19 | TGTGCCAGTAGTATAGGACGGTTCGCGTCAGCGACCTACTATGGCTACACCTTC | CASSIGRFASATYYGYTF
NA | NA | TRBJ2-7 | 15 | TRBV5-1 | TGCGCCAGCAGCTTGGAGAATCGGCTGAGCCTCGAGCAGTACTTC | CASSLENRLSLEQYF
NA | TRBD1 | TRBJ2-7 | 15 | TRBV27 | TGTGCCAGCAGTTTAAGGAGGGACAGGGGTTACGAGCAGTACTTC | CASSLRRDRGYEQYF
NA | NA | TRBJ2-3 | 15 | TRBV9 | TGTGCCAGCAGCCCCGTAGGGCATCGTCAAACAACGCAGTATTTT | CASSPVGHRQTTQYF
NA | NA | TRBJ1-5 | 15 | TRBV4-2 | TGTGCCAGCAGCCTTCAGGGTGGGGAGAATCAGCCCCAGCATTTT | CASSLQGGENQPQHF
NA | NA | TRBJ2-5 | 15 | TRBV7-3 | TGTGCCAGCAGCACCGGACCCCTAGGTACGGAGACCCAGTACTTC | CASSTGPLGTETQYF
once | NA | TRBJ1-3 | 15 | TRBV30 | TGTGCCTGGAGTGTAGGGGGGTCCTCTGGAAACACCATATATTTT | CAWSVGGSSGNTIYF
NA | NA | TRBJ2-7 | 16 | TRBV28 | TGTGCCAGCAGCAACTATAGGACAGTTAACTCCTACGAGCAGTACTTC | CASSNYRTVNSYEQYF
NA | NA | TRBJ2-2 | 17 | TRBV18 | TGTGCCAGCTCACCAAGTCTCGGCCTTTTGAACACCGGGGAGCTGTTTTTT | CASSPSLGLLNTGELFF
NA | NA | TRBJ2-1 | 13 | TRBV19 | TGTGCCAGTAGTATAAACAGAGCGAATGAGCAGTTCTTC | CASSINRANEQFF
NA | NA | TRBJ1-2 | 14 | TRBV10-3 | TGTGCCATCACCTCCGGGGAGGGAACCTATGGCTACACCTTC | CAITSGEGTYGYTF
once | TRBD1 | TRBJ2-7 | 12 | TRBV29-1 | TGCAGCACCCGGACAGGGGGCAACGAGCAGTACTTC | CSTRTGGNEQYF
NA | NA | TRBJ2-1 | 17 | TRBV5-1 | TGCGCCAGCAGCTTGTCCCCCAGGGCGGATTCGTACAATGAGCAGTTCTTC | CASSLSPRADSYNEQFF
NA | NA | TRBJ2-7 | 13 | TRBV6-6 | TGTGCCAGCGTTGGGTGGGACTCCTACGAGCAGTACTTC | CASVGWDSYEQYF
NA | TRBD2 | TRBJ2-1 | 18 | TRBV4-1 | TGCGCCAGCAGCCAGACTCTAAGGGGACTAGCCCCTTACAATGAGCAGTTCTTC | CASSQTLRGLAPYNEQFF
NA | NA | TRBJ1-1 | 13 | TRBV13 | TGTGCCAGCAGCCCGGGGAGGCGCACTGAAGCTTTCTTT | CASSPGRRTEAFF
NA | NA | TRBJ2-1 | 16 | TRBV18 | TGTGCCAGCTCACCACCGGTACTAGGAACGGACAATGAGCAGTTCTTC | CASSPPVLGTDNEQFF
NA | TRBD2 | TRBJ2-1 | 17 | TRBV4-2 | TGTGCCAGCAGCCAGGCGACTAGCGGGGGCTCCTACAATGAGCAGTTCTTC | CASSQATSGGSYNEQFF
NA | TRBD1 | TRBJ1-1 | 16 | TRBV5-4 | TGTGCCAGCACCCTGGGACAGGGGTACATGAACACTGAAGCTTTCTTT | CASTLGQGYMNTEAFF
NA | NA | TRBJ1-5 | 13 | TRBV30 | TGTGCCTGGAGTGTACAGCTCGATCAGCCCCAGCATTTT | CAWSVQLDQPQHF
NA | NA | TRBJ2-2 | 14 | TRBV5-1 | TGCGCCAGCAGCTTGGCGGGAGACGCCGGGGAGCTGTTTTTT | CASSLAGDAGELFF
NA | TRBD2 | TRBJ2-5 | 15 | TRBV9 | TGTGCCAGCAGCGTTAGCGGGGGGGCCTTGGAGACCCAGTACTTC | CASSVSGGALETQYF